The 14 T cell receptor beta chains in this list originate from one sample, sequenced in a study of blood T cell repertoires in COVID-19. The repertoire was sequenced with immunoSEQ multiplex PCR; TCRdb's copy has only in-frame clones and lacks some. In the table there are about 160,000 clones, about four fifths of which are singletons. Sample: peripheral blood. The source of these receptors is an older woman with COVID-19, enrolled during active disease.

The chain has TRBV2 and TRBJ1-1; a weak D match, TRBD1 (5 bases). The CDR3 covers 16 residues. CDR1 is SNHLY and CDR2 is FYNNEI in the germline V gene. V dropped 2 bases and J dropped 0 bases, with 13 bases sitting between them. For the CDR3, the DNA is TGTGCCAGCAGTGAATTAGGGGCAGGTCTGAACACTGAAGCTTTCTTT. This gives the protein CASSELGAGLNTEAFF. Using reference TRBV2 and TRBJ1-1 for the parts outside the CDR3, the full variable domain is EPEVTQTPSHQVTQMGQEVILRCVPISNHLYFYWYRQILGQKVEFLVSFYNNEISEKSEIFDDQFSVERPDGSNFTLKIRSTKLEDSAMYFCASSELGAGLNTEAFFGQGTRLTVV.

This clone has just a few counts. The chain carries TRBV4-1 and TRBJ1-5; tentatively, D is TRBD1 (5 bases). V gave up 0 bases and J gave up 4 bases, with 16 bases separating them. CDR1 is MGHRA and CDR2 is YSYEKL in the germline V gene. The CDR3 extends over 17 amino acids. CDR3 residues: CASSQEGTGGANQPQHF. The DNA of the CDR3 is TGCGCCAGCAGCCAAGAGGGGACGGGAGGGGCTAATCAGCCCCAGCATTTT.

The gene calls are TRBV10-3 and TRBJ2-7, with 8 bases lining up with TRBD1. The germline V gene encodes CDR1 ENHRY and CDR2 SYGVKD. Trimming took 7 bases from V and 4 from J; bases not matched to a gene: 15. The CDR3 has 16 amino acids. The CDR3 region has the DNA TGTGCCATCACTCCCCCCCGGGACAGGCATTTATACGAGCAGTACGTC. Amino acid sequence: CAITPPRDRHLYEQYV.

The gene calls are TRBV27 and TRBJ2-5, with 7 bases lining up with TRBD1. Germline V lookup: CDR1 MNHEY, CDR2 SMNVEV (reference sequence). Germline trimming cut 5 bases from V and 5 bases from J; bases unmatched to any gene: 5. The CDR3 is 13 residues long. CDR3 DNA sequence: TGTGCCAGCAGTCCCCAGGGGGATGAGACCCAGTACTTC. It specifies CASSPQGDETQYF.

The CDR3 is CASSLGQGSPDTQYF. The CDR3 bases are TGTGCCAGCTCCTTGGGACAGGGCTCCCCAGATACGCAGTATTTT. The chain has TRBV18 and TRBJ2-3; TRBD1 agrees at 9 bases. The CDR3 runs to 15 residues. Germline-derived CDR1 and CDR2 are KGHSH and LQKENI. Trimming at V came to 6 bases and at J to 4 bases, leaving 8 bases not matched to a gene.

The sample holds a few counts of this clone. The chain uses TRBV5-1 and TRBJ2-5; TRBD2 agrees at 12 bases. The V and J ends lost 4 bases and 6 bases, in that order; junction bases with no gene match: 7. Germline loops: CDR1 SGHRS, CDR2 YFSETQ. This CDR3 region has 15 residues. The CDR3 sequence: CASSQTSGGGKTQYF. The CDR3 region has the DNA TGCGCCAGCAGCCAGACTAGCGGGGGAGGGAAGACCCAGTACTTC.

The J gene is TRBJ2-2, the V gene TRBV11-2; the D gene is possibly TRBD1 (6 bases). Germline V gene data show CDR1 as SGHAT and CDR2 as FQNNGV. V was shortened by 3 bases and J by 3 bases, with 8 bases between the two germline ends. The CDR3 sequence is 14 residues long. This CDR3 reads CASSLTGDTGELFF. The CDR3 nucleotides are TGTGCCAGCAGCTTGACAGGAGACACCGGGGAGCTGTTTTTT.

The chain is built from TRBV7-9 and TRBJ2-6; tentative D call: TRBD2 (6 bases). In germline, CDR1 is SEHNR, CDR2 FQNEAQ (reference sequence). V was cut by 11 bases and J by 4 bases, with 12 bases left in between. The CDR3 is 13 residues long. The CDR3 loop reads CALGGEGANVLTF. CDR3 DNA sequence: TGTGCCCTTGGAGGGGAGGGGGCCAACGTCCTGACTTTC.

The rearrangement joins TRBV4-2 to TRBJ1-5, with D hard to call. Trimming removed 3 bases at V and 5 bases at J, with 23 bases between. Germline-derived CDR1 and CDR2 are LGHNA and YNFKEQ. CDR3 length equals 18 residues. DNA for the CDR3: TGTGCCAGCAGCCACGGGAACGGGGTTGGCGAACCCTATCAGCCCCAGCATTTT. Residues: CASSHGNGVGEPYQPQHF.

This clone has a handful of counts. The rearrangement uses TRBV27 and TRBJ1-5; D may be TRBD1 (6 bases). V was clipped by 6 bases and J by 7 bases, with 19 bases between them. Germline V CDR1 and CDR2: MNHEY, SMNVEV (reference sequence). CDR3 length equals 15 residues. The CDR3 nucleotides read TGTGCCAGCAGGTTACAGGGCGTTGAGACACAGCCCCAGCATTTT. This codes for CASRLQGVETQPQHF.

CDR3 region: CASKRGSYNEQFF. The CDR3 region has the DNA TGTGCCAGCAAGAGGGGGTCCTACAATGAGCAGTTCTTC. J is TRBJ2-1 and V is TRBV6-5; a possible D gene is TRBD1 (6 bases). Germline CDR1 reads MNHEY; CDR2 reads SVGAGI. Trimming cost V 7 bases and J 1 base, with 8 bases left between them. This CDR3 is 13 amino acids long.

In DNA form, the CDR3 reads TGCAGCGTCCCCGGGACAGAAATTTACAATGAGCAGTTCTTC. Its translation is CSVPGTEIYNEQFF. The rearrangement uses TRBV29-1 and TRBJ2-1, with TRBD1 matching 7 bases. J gave up 4 bases and V 6 bases, and 9 bases lay outside the gene matches. This CDR3 is 14 amino acids long. Looked up from germline, CDR1 is SQVTM and CDR2 is ANQGSEA.

This clone turned up a few times. The chain recombines TRBV2 with TRBJ2-2, with TRBD2 as a possible D gene (5 bases). The CDR3 sequence is 12 residues long. With 8 bases removed from V and 5 bases from J, the gap between germline ends came to 9 bases. Germline CDR1 reads SNHLY; CDR2 reads FYNNEI. CDR3: CASDRGTGELFF. DNA of the CDR3: TGTGCCAGCGACCGCGGGACCGGGGAGCTGTTTTTT.

This chain joins TRBV2 and TRBJ2-3; 9 bases match TRBD2. The CDR3 length is 16 residues. V trimming: 7 bases; J trimming: 1 base; junction bases outside the gene matches: 9. Germline V CDR1 and CDR2: SNHLY, FYNNEI. As DNA, the CDR3 is TGTGCCAGCACGGGTCCTCGCGGGGGGGGCACAGATACGCAGTATTTT. Translation gives CASTGPRGGGTDTQYF.